Shown below are 21 T cell receptor beta chains from a single sample sequenced in a study of identical twins. TCRdb used MiXCR to reprocess the 5' RACE reads, holding one entry per CDR3 protein. The data hold about 470,000 distinct CDR3 sequences, with 24% observed a single time. These sequences were also reported in another study, on T cells expressing NK-cell markers.

Specimen: CD4+ T cells sorted from blood. The receptor set was obtained from a woman aged 18-29 years in good health.

This clonotype was counted many times. The chain uses TRBV24-1 and TRBJ2-1; D is perhaps TRBD2 (5 bases). The CDR3 runs to 13 residues. Trimming left V 7 bases short and J 7 bases short, with 13 bases between. Germline V gene sequence: CDR1 KGHDR, CDR2 SFDVKD. This CDR3 is CATSHGGLNEQFF. In nucleotides, the CDR3 is TGTGCCACCAGCCACGGCGGGTTGAATGAGCAGTTCTTC.

The chain is built from TRBV11-2 and TRBJ2-3, with D uncertain. V was cut by 2 bases and J by 2 bases, with 8 bases left in between. The CDR3 runs to 14 residues. The germline V gene encodes CDR1 SGHAT and CDR2 FQNNGV. CDR3 nucleotide sequence: TGTGCCAGCAGCTTAACAGCTCTCACAGATACGCAGTATTTT. As protein: CASSLTALTDTQYF.

This clonotype was observed many times. This chain connects TRBV7-3 to TRBJ2-1; 8 nucleotides align to TRBD1. Germline V gene lookup returns CDR1 SGHTA and CDR2 FQGTGA. The CDR3 is 16 amino acids. V gave up 3 bases and J gave up 4 bases; unmatched junction bases: 8. CDR3: CASSLTTGAGYNEQFF. The DNA of the CDR3 is TGTGCCAGCAGCTTGACGACAGGGGCAGGGTACAATGAGCAGTTCTTC.

V is TRBV10-3 and J is TRBJ1-2; 7 nucleotides line up with TRBD1. The CDR3 runs 14 residues. The trim removed 7 bases at V and 6 bases at J, leaving 11 bases unmatched. Germline V gene lookup returns CDR1 ENHRY and CDR2 SYGVKD. The CDR3 loop is CAIKEGQGGHGYTF. CDR3 DNA: TGTGCCATCAAGGAGGGGCAGGGGGGCCATGGCTACACCTTC.

This clonotype appeared a few times. V and J are TRBV12-3 or TRBV12-4 and TRBJ1-5, with D maybe TRBD1 (6 bases). This CDR3 has 14 amino acids. Between the trimmed V and J ends, which lost 5 bases and 2 bases, there was a span of 10 bases. The CDR3 DNA reads as TGTGCCAGCAGTACACAGGGTGGCAATCAGCCCCAGCATTTT. It yields the protein CASSTQGGNQPQHF.

The rearrangement joins TRBV29-1 to TRBJ2-1; 7 bases agree with TRBD2. The CDR3 has 15 residues. Germline V gene lookup returns CDR1 SQVTM and CDR2 ANQGSEA. The V gene end was trimmed by 4 bases and the J gene end by 1 base; junction bases not matched to a gene: 7. The CDR3, as DNA: TGCAGCGTTGCGATGGGCGGGGGATCCTACAATGAGCAGTTCTTC. Protein sequence: CSVAMGGGSYNEQFF.

The V gene is TRBV29-1, the J gene TRBJ1-1; D may be TRBD1 (5 bases). In germline, CDR1 is SQVTM, CDR2 ANQGSEA. Trimming took 7 bases from V and 1 from J, leaving 10 bases between them. This CDR3 has 12 amino acids. The CDR3 nucleotides are TGCAGCGGGGGACGGCAGAACACTGAAGCTTTCTTT. Translation: CSGGRQNTEAFF.

The chain has TRBV6-5 and TRBJ2-3; D is possibly TRBD2 (5 bases). CDR3 size: 16 residues. Germline-derived CDR1 and CDR2 are MNHEY and SVGAGI. The V end was cut by 0 bases, the J end by 1 base, with 11 bases between. CDR3 loop: CASSYSLQRRTDTQYF. The DNA for the CDR3 is TGTGCCAGCAGTTACTCGTTACAGCGGCGCACAGATACGCAGTATTTT.

V is TRBV3-1 and J is TRBJ2-1; the D gene is possibly TRBD2 (6 bases). Trimming took off 4 bases at V and 7 bases at J, with 17 bases between the two ends. Germline CDR1 reads LGHDT; CDR2 reads YNNKEL (reference sequence). The CDR3 is 15 residues long. CDR3 protein: CASSRGDSGLNEQFF. CDR3 bases: TGTGCCAGCAGCCGGGGGGATAGTGGACTGAATGAGCAGTTCTTC.

The V and J genes are TRBV5-4 and TRBJ2-5; 8 bases fit TRBD2. Germline V lookup: CDR1 SGHNT, CDR2 YYREEE (reference sequence). With V trimmed by 4 bases and J by 6 bases, 11 bases remained unmatched. The CDR3 is 15 residues long. The CDR3 DNA sequence: TGTGCCAGCAGCCCAAAAGCGGGAGAGGGGAAGACCCAGTACTTC. This translates into CASSPKAGEGKTQYF.

This clonotype came up a few times. The V and J genes are TRBV29-1 and TRBJ2-4, with D unresolved. V lost 6 bases and J 2 bases, leaving 11 bases between the germline ends. Germline CDR1 and CDR2: SQVTM and ANQGSEA. The CDR3 consists of 13 residues. CDR3 sequence: CSVARQTKNIQYF. CDR3 coding DNA: TGCAGCGTGGCCAGGCAAACCAAAAACATTCAGTACTTC. Using reference TRBV29-1 and TRBJ2-4 for the parts outside the CDR3, the full variable domain is SAVISQKPSRDICQRGTSLTIQCQVDSQVTMMFWYRQQPGQSLTLIATANQGSEATYESGFVIDKFPISRPNLTFSTLTVSNMSPEDSSIYLCSVARQTKNIQYFGAGTRLSVL.

This clonotype was detected ten times or more. The chain has TRBV7-2 and TRBJ1-6, with D possibly being TRBD1 (6 bases). Trimming removed 4 bases at V and 4 bases at J, with 11 bases between. The CDR3 runs to 15 residues. Per the germline V gene, CDR1 is SGHTA and CDR2 is FQGNSA. This CDR3 reads CASSSYRVYNSPLHF. The CDR3 nucleotides read TGTGCCAGCAGCTCCTACAGGGTTTATAATTCACCCCTCCACTTT. The complete variable domain, with remaining parts taken from reference TRBV7-2 and TRBJ1-6, reads GAGVSQSPSNKVTEKGKDVELRCDPISGHTALYWYRQSLGQGLEFLIYFQGNSAPDKSGLPSDRFSAERTGGSVSTLTIQRTQQEDSAVYLCASSSYRVYNSPLHFGNGTRLTVT.

The table lists this clonotype with a few counts. The CDR3 bases are TGTGCCAGCAGTCGGGCCAGATACACAGATACGCAGTATTTT. Residues: CASSRARYTDTQYF. V is TRBV6-1 and J is TRBJ2-3, with D unclear. The CDR3 totals 14 residues. The V end was cut by 5 bases, the J end by 2 bases, with 11 bases between. Germline V gene data show CDR1 as MNHNS and CDR2 as SASEGT.

Only a few counts were recorded for this clonotype. The V call is TRBV6-5, the J call TRBJ1-1; D call uncertain. Germline CDR1 MNHEY, CDR2 SVGAGI. The CDR3 is 11 amino acids. The V gene lost 7 bases and the J gene lost 5 bases, with 8 bases spanning the gap. For the CDR3, the DNA is TGTGCCAGCATAAGGCTGACTGAAGCTTTCTTT. Translation: CASIRLTEAFF.

This clonotype has more than one count but fewer than ten. The chain employs TRBV20-1 and TRBJ2-3, with D unresolved. CDR3 size: 12 residues. Germline CDR1 and CDR2: DFQATT and SNEGSKA (reference sequence). The CDR3 protein is CSTWYVTDTQYF. The DNA of the CDR3 is TGCAGCACTTGGTACGTCACAGATACGCAGTATTTT.

The chain combines TRBV10-2 with TRBJ2-7; D unclear. Germline assignment: CDR1 WSHSY and CDR2 SAAADI. Trimming left V 6 bases short and J 1 base short, with 13 bases between. The CDR3 consists of 14 residues. Written as DNA, the CDR3 is TGCGCCAGCAGAGATCTCTCCAGGTCCTACGAGCAGTACTTC. This codes for CASRDLSRSYEQYF.

This clonotype was counted a few times. The chain uses TRBV6-5 and TRBJ2-7; a possible D gene is TRBD1 (6 bases). CDR1 is MNHEY and CDR2 is SVGAGI in the germline V gene. V shed 0 bases and J shed 2 bases, with 8 bases lying between them. The CDR3 consists of 14 residues. The CDR3 is CASSYSTGPYEQYF. The CDR3 DNA reads TGTGCCAGCAGTTACTCGACAGGACCCTACGAGCAGTACTTC.

This clonotype was observed a few times. The chain has TRBV28 and TRBJ2-2, with a possible D match to TRBD1 (7 bases). Trimming pared 6 bases from V and 1 base from J, leaving 12 bases between. CDR1 MDHEN and CDR2 SYDVKM come from the germline V gene. This CDR3 spans 15 amino acids. The CDR3 DNA is TGTGCCAGCAGAACCCAGGGGGGGAACACCGGGGAGCTGTTTTTT. Translation gives CASRTQGGNTGELFF.

The CDR3 here is CASSFRLGRSNTEAFF. DNA of the CDR3: TGTGCCAGCAGTTTTCGGCTAGGACGTTCGAACACTGAAGCTTTCTTT. V is TRBV12-3 or TRBV12-4 and J is TRBJ1-1; D gene ambiguous. This CDR3 contains 16 residues. The V and J ends lost 3 bases and 1 base respectively, with 15 bases between them.

The chain links TRBV20-1 to TRBJ2-3; no firm D call. Germline-derived CDR1 and CDR2 are DFQATT and SNEGSKA (reference sequence). The V end lost 4 bases, the J end lost 4 bases, and 12 bases lay between the germline ends. The CDR3 totals 13 residues. The CDR3 loop reads CSAIGPNSDTQYF. Written as DNA, the CDR3 is TGCAGTGCTATAGGGCCGAATTCAGATACGCAGTATTTT.

The J gene is TRBJ2-1, the V gene TRBV18; 10 bases match TRBD2. J lost 1 base, V lost 3 bases, and 9 bases had no gene match. Germline V gene lookup returns CDR1 KGHSH and CDR2 LQKENI. The CDR3 has 18 amino acids. The CDR3 DNA sequence: TGTGCCAGCTCACCCCCTAGCGGGAGAGATCAGTCCTACAATGAGCAGTTCTTC. This codes for CASSPPSGRDQSYNEQFF.